This T cell receptor (beta chain) is drawn from a study of blood T cells in healthy people across ages. Alongside a J-beta primer mix, a sample-barcoded 5' primer served in a second PCR lasting roughly 6 to 11 cycles. A 12-random-nucleotide template-switch adaptor tagged each cDNA molecule. Individual samples furnished no less than 3 million CDR3-containing paired-end reads apiece. TCRdb analysed the 5' RACE reads with MiXCR anew, one entry per CDR3 protein. The sample lists 2 million or so distinct CDR3 sequences, around 50% occurring once. The germline V gene has CDR1 SEHNR and CDR2 FQNEAQ (reference sequence). The CDR3 is 16 amino acids. Germline trimming cut 5 bases from V and 5 bases from J; bases unmatched to any gene: 12. This clonotype was counted only a few times.

Sequenced material: blood. The chain combines TRBV7-9 with TRBJ1-2, with TRBD1 matching over 9 bases. The sequence was collected from a woman in her thirties or forties in good health. CDR3 coding DNA: TGTGCCAGCAGCCAAGGCACGGGACAGGGAGATTATGGCTACACCTTC. This translates into CASSQGTGQGDYGYTF. The full variable domain, in which reference TRBV7-9 and TRBJ1-2 provide the parts outside the CDR3, is DTGVSQNPRHKITKRGQNVTFRCDPISEHNRLYWYRQTLGQGPEFLTYFQNEAQLEKSRLLSDRFSAERPKGSFSTLEIQRTEQGDSAMYLCASSQGTGQGDYGYTFGSGTRLTVV.